The clone carrying this T cell receptor (beta chain) was seen a handful of times. What it binds is not known. This record comes from a study of beta chain features in type 1 diabetes. Study-wide context: Healthy donors and patients had similar age, gender and cell yields. Study-level findings and limits: In patients and controls equally, PCR might favor templates that are shorter.

Expressed TCRB transcripts were sequenced because the isolated RNA had all been reverse transcribed beforehand. Sequencing was performed with immunoSEQ multiplex PCR; in TCRdb, only in-frame clones are kept and a portion is missing. Among more than 150,000 clones listed, less than 15% were seen once. The CDR3 runs to 16 residues. In germline, CDR1 is SGHRS, CDR2 YFSETQ. After removal of 1 base from V and 5 bases from J, the junction contained 9 bases not matched to a gene. Sequencing input: central memory CD4+ T cells from blood. The sequence derives from a woman aged 18 to 35 in good health. The gene calls are TRBV5-1 and TRBJ2-7; TRBD1 matches 10 bases. The CDR3 loop reads CASSLYVGTGVHEQYF. CDR3 nucleotides: TGCGCCAGCAGCTTGTATGTGGGGACAGGGGTCCACGAGCAGTACTTC.